This entry lists 9 T cell receptor beta chains sequenced from one sample in a study of shared clonotypes between healthy human individuals. The repertoire was sequenced with immunoSEQ multiplex PCR; TCRdb's copy has only in-frame clones and lacks some. The sample has roughly 500,000 clones; 70% to 80% are singletons. The sample was PBMCs. All receptors derive from a woman aged 40-49 years in good health. Some clones in this sample may be carry-over from other donors' samples.

The chain couples TRBV4-2 to TRBJ2-1; 7 nucleotides agree with TRBD2. Trimming took 0 bases from V and 6 from J; bases not matched to a gene: 11. The CDR3 loop spans 17 amino acids. Germline CDR1 reads LGHNA; CDR2 reads YNFKEQ. Here the CDR3 reads CASSQEGAGAPANEQFF. The CDR3 nucleotides read TGTGCCAGCAGCCAAGAAGGGGCGGGAGCACCGGCCAATGAGCAGTTCTTC.

This clone was detected once. V and J are TRBV7-9 and TRBJ1-2; D gene unclear. In germline, CDR1 is SEHNR, CDR2 FQNEAQ (reference sequence). Trimming pared 0 bases from V and 6 bases from J, leaving 11 bases between. CDR3 size: 14 residues. The DNA for the CDR3 is TGTGCCAGCAGCTTAGCCGGCGCATCCAATGGCTACACCTTC. It codes for CASSLAGASNGYTF.

This chain links TRBV11-3 with TRBJ2-1; 8 bases agree with TRBD2. CDR1 and CDR2 from the germline V gene are SGHNT and YENEEA. The trim removed 4 bases at V and 5 bases at J, leaving 7 bases unmatched. This CDR3 is built from 15 residues. As DNA, the CDR3 is TGTGCCAGCAGCTCCAACGGACTAGCCAACAATGAGCAGTTCTTC. Translated: CASSSNGLANNEQFF.

The rearrangement links TRBV6-5 to TRBJ1-1; no reliable D call. Germline V gene lookup returns CDR1 MNHEY and CDR2 SVGAGI. V was clipped by 11 bases and J by 1 base, with 14 bases between them. This CDR3 comprises 13 residues. The CDR3 reads CAHARAGNTEAFF. The CDR3, as DNA: TGTGCCCACGCGCGGGCGGGGAACACTGAAGCTTTCTTT.

This clone was detected once. The V gene is TRBV9, the J gene TRBJ1-3; no firm D call. Germline V gives CDR1 SGDLS, CDR2 YYNGEE. Trimming stripped 0 bases from V and 4 bases from J, with 8 bases between. The CDR3 extends over 14 amino acids. For the CDR3, the DNA is TGTGCCAGCAGCGTAGAATCGGGAGGAAACACCATATATTTT. Residues: CASSVESGGNTIYF.

The chain employs TRBV11-3 and TRBJ2-1; D is perhaps TRBD1 (6 bases). This CDR3 region has 16 residues. Trimming cost V 5 bases and J 8 bases, with 22 bases left between them. Looked up from germline, CDR1 is SGHNT and CDR2 is YENEEA. The CDR3 spells CASSPGQFIGEHEQFF. CDR3 coding DNA: TGTGCCAGCAGCCCAGGACAGTTTATCGGTGAGCATGAGCAGTTCTTC.

This sequence joins TRBV29-1 and TRBJ1-5; TRBD1 aligns across 8 bases. Trimming took 6 bases from V and 4 from J; bases not matched to a gene: 5. The CDR3 has 13 residues. Germline CDR1 is SQVTM and CDR2 is ANQGSEA. In DNA, the CDR3 is TGCAGCGTCAGACAGGGGCCAAATCAGCCCCAGCATTTT. Translating it yields CSVRQGPNQPQHF.

The chain is built from TRBV7-2 and TRBJ2-1; unclear D gene. Between the trimmed V and J ends, which lost 6 bases and 2 bases, there was a span of 20 bases. CDR1 is SGHTA and CDR2 is FQGNSA in the germline V gene. The CDR3 sequence is 17 residues long. CDR3 sequence (DNA): TGTGCCAGCAGGCCTAGGACGGCCCCTCGGGCCTACAATGAGCAGTTCTTC. It is translated as CASRPRTAPRAYNEQFF.

Points on this clone: This specimen includes other DNA sequences encoding the same CDR3. The J gene is TRBJ2-5, the V gene TRBV5-1; D not certain. This CDR3 is built from 14 residues. In germline, CDR1 is SGHRS, CDR2 YFSETQ. Deletions cut 0 bases from V and 1 base from J, with 7 bases between. CDR3 in amino acids: CASSLGSGQETQYF. CDR3 sequence (DNA): TGCGCCAGCAGCTTGGGGTCAGGCCAAGAGACCCAGTACTTC.